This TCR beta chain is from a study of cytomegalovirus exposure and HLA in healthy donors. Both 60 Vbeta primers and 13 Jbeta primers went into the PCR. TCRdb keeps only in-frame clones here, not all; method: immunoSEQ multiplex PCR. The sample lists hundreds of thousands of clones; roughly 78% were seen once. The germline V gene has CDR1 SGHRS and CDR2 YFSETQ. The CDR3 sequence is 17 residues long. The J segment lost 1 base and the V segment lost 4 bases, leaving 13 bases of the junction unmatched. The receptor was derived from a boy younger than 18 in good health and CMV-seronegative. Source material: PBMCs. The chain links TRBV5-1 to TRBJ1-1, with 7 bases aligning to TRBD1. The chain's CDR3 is CASSPRRDSLGNTEAFF. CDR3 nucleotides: TGCGCCAGCAGCCCGCGGCGGGACAGTTTGGGGAACACTGAAGCTTTCTTT. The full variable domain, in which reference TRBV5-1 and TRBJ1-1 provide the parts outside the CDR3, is KAGVTQTPRYLIKTRGQQVTLSCSPISGHRSVSWYQQTPGQGLQFLFEYFSETQRNKGNFPGRFSGRQFSNSRSEMNVSTLELGDSALYLCASSPRRDSLGNTEAFFGQGTRLTVV.